This TCR beta chain was identified during a study of T cells in Graves' hyperthyroidism and ophthalmopathy. As for the study in general: Sampling of peripheral blood happened at initial diagnosis, prior to any treatment. Study-wide findings and caveats: For ophthalmopathy, model prediction preceded onset by a median 6.5 months. Most expanded thyroid clonotypes above 0.001 recurred in blood.

Individuals with ophthalmopathy presented a Clinical Activity Score of at least 3, a NOSPECS grade of at least 4 and a duration under 3 months. RNA transcripts were the template for amplifying TCR beta CDR3 regions. HTBI primers drove first-round RT-PCR of the TCR CDR3. TCRdb re-called the multiplex PCR reads with MiXCR, one entry per CDR3 protein. Of around 520,000 distinct CDR3 sequences in the sample, roughly a quarter were seen once. This clonotype was counted many times. What it binds is unknown. J lost 5 bases, V lost 5 bases, and 6 bases had no gene match. The CDR3 sequence is 12 residues long. Germline V gene data show CDR1 as DFQATT and CDR2 as SNEGSKA (reference sequence).

V usage is TRBV20-1 and J usage is TRBJ2-7; 7 bases map to TRBD1. The sequencing sample was made of blood. The sequence was obtained from a woman in her thirties with Graves' ophthalmopathy. The CDR3 reads CSAYQTGNEQYF. CDR3 bases: TGCAGTGCTTACCAGACAGGGAACGAGCAGTACTTC.